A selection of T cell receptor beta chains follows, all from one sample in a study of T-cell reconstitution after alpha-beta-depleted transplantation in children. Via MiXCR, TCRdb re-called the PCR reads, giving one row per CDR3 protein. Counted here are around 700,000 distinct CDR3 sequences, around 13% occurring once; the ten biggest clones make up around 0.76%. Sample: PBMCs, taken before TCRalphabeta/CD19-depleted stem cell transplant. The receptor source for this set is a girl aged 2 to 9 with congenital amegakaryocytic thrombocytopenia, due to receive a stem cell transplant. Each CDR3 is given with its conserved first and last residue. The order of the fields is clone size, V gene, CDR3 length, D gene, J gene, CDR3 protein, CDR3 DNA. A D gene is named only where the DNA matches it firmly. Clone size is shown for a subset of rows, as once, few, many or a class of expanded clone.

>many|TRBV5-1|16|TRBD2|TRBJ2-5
CASSPQATSGQETQYF
TGCGCCAGCAGCCCCCAGGCGACTAGCGGACAAGAGACCCAGTACTTC
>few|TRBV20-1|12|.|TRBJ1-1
CSARDPGTEAFF
TGCAGTGCTAGAGACCCCGGGACTGAAGCTTTCTTT
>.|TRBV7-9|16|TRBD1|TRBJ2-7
CASSSGAGTGFHEQYF
TGTGCCAGCAGCTCCGGAGCCGGGACAGGCTTCCACGAGCAGTACTTC
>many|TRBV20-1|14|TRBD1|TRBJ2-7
CSATAGTGDNEQYF
TGCAGTGCTACCGCCGGGACAGGGGATAACGAGCAGTACTTC
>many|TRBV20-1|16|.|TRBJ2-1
CSASGLGQRRENEQFF
TGCAGTGCTTCTGGACTGGGCCAGCGGAGAGAGAATGAGCAGTTCTTC
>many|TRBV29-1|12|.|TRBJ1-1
CSVYMANTEAFF
TGCAGCGTTTACATGGCGAACACTGAAGCTTTCTTT
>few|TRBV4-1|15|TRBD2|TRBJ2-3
CASSQILADTDTQYF
TGCGCCAGCAGCCAAATACTAGCGGACACAGATACGCAGTATTTT
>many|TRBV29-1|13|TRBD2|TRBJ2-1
CSVEGLLALEQFF
TGCAGCGTTGAAGGGCTACTAGCGCTTGAGCAGTTCTTC
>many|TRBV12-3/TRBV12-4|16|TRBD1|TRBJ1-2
CASSSGSGQGYYGYTF
TGTGCCAGCAGTTCCGGCTCGGGACAGGGGTACTATGGCTACACCTTC
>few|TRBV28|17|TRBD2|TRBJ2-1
CASSLRTSGSFYNEQFF
TGTGCCAGCAGTTTACGGACTAGCGGGAGTTTTTACAATGAGCAGTTCTTC
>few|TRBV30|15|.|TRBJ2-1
CAWNRGLARYNEQFF
TGTGCCTGGAATAGGGGGCTAGCGCGCTACAATGAGCAGTTCTTC
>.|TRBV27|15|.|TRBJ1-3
CASSGPWSSGNTIYF
TGTGCCAGCAGTGGACCGTGGTCCTCTGGAAACACCATATATTTT
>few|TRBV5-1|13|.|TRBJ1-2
CASSPLDMDGYTF
TGCGCCAGCAGCCCCTTAGATATGGATGGCTACACCTTC
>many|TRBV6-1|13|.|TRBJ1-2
CASSQGLNYGYTF
TGTGCCAGCAGTCAGGGCCTTAACTATGGCTACACCTTC
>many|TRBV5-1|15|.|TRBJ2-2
CASSFSDSNTGELFF
TGCGCCAGCAGCTTCTCGGACAGCAACACCGGGGAGCTGTTTTTT
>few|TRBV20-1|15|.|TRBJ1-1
CSATDRGFMNTEAFF
TGCAGTGCTACCGACCGGGGCTTCATGAACACTGAAGCTTTCTTT
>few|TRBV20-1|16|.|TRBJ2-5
CSARVWRGEVIETQYF
TGCAGTGCTAGAGTATGGCGAGGCGAAGTAATCGAGACCCAGTACTTC
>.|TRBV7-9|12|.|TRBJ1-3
CASSALLHTIYF
TGTGCCAGCAGCGCCTTATTACACACCATATATTTT
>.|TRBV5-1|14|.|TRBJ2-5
CASSIERAQETQYF
TGCGCCAGCAGTATCGAGCGGGCCCAAGAGACCCAGTACTTC
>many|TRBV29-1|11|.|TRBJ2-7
CSVEESYEQYF
TGCAGCGTTGAAGAATCCTACGAGCAGTACTTC
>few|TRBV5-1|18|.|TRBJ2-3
CASSLEVLVDSGTDTQYF
TGCGCCAGCAGCTTGGAGGTATTAGTGGACTCCGGCACAGATACGCAGTATTTT
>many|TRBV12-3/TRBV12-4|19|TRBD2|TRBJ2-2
CASRVGLAGGLWNTGELFF
TGTGCCAGCAGGGTGGGACTAGCGGGAGGATTATGGAACACCGGGGAGCTGTTTTTT
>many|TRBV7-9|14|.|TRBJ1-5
CASSLAGSNQPQHF
TGTGCCAGCAGTTTAGCTGGGAGCAATCAGCCCCAGCATTTT
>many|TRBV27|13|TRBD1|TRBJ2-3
CASKLQGADTQYF
TGTGCCAGCAAATTGCAGGGGGCAGATACGCAGTATTTT
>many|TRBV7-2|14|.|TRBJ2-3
CASSLDRITDTQYF
TGTGCCAGCAGCTTAGACCGGATCACAGATACGCAGTATTTT
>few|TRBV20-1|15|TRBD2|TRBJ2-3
CSARHSGSLPDTQYF
TGCAGTGCAAGGCACAGCGGGAGCCTCCCAGATACGCAGTATTTT
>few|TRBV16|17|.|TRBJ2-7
CASSQSRRTYSSYEQYF
TGTGCCAGCAGCCAATCTCGGCGGACGTATAGCTCCTACGAGCAGTACTTC
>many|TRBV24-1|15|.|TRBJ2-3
CATSDGTRGTDTQYF
TGTGCCACCAGTGATGGAACACGGGGGACAGATACGCAGTATTTT
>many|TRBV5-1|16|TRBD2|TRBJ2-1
CASSRGSGRRFNEQFF
TGCGCCAGCAGCCGAGGGAGCGGGAGGCGATTCAATGAGCAGTTCTTC
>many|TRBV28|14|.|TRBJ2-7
CASSSTGAPYEQYF
TGTGCCAGCAGTTCGACAGGAGCCCCCTACGAGCAGTACTTC
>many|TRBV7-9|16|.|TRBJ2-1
CASSFLASSSYNEQFF
TGTGCCAGCAGCTTCCTAGCGTCGAGCTCCTACAATGAGCAGTTCTTC
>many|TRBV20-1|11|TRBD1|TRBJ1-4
CSPGGSEKLFF
TGCAGTCCAGGGGGGTCTGAAAAACTGTTTTTT
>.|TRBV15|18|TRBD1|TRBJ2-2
CATSRVNPGQGNTGELFF
TGTGCCACCAGCAGAGTCAACCCGGGACAGGGGAACACCGGGGAGCTGTTTTTT
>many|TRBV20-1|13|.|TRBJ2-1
CSGPAPTYNEQFF
TGCAGTGGTCCTGCCCCCACATACAATGAGCAGTTCTTC
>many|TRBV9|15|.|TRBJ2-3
CASSVGFMVTDTQYF
TGTGCCAGCAGCGTAGGTTTCATGGTGACAGATACGCAGTATTTT
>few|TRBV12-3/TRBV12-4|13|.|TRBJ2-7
CASSLTGDLEQYF
TGTGCCAGCAGTTTAACGGGAGATCTCGAGCAGTACTTC
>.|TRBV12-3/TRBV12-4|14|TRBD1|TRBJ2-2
CASSRRQGAGELFF
TGTGCCAGCAGCCGCAGACAGGGTGCCGGGGAGCTGTTTTTT
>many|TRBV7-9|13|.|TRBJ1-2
CASSFGTAYGYTF
TGTGCCAGCAGCTTCGGGACTGCCTATGGCTACACCTTC
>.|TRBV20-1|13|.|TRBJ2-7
CSASLPGAGEQYF
TGCAGTGCTAGTCTCCCGGGGGCGGGGGAGCAGTACTTC
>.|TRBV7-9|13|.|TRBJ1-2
CASSFGRDYGYPF
TGTGCCAGCAGCTTTGGCAGAGACTATGGCTACCCCTTC
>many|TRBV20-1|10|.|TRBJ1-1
CSASGGVAFF
TGCAGTGCTAGTGGGGGTGTCGCTTTCTTT
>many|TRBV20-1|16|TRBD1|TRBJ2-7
CSARPRDRGRVYEQYF
TGCAGTGCTAGGCCCCGGGACAGGGGGCGGGTATACGAGCAGTACTTC
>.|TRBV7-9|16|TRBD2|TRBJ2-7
CASSLGLAGAVEEQYF
TGTGCCAGCAGCTTAGGGCTAGCGGGAGCGGTGGAAGAGCAGTACTTC
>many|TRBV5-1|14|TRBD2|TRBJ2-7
CASSSLRGDDEQYF
TGCGCCAGCAGCTCCCTACGGGGGGATGACGAGCAGTACTTC
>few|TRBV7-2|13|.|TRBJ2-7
CASRSPTGYEQYF
TGTGCCAGCAGGAGCCCGACAGGTTACGAGCAGTACTTC
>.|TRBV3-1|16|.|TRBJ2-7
CASSPEVGPPFYEQYF
TGTGCCAGCAGCCCCGAAGTGGGTCCCCCGTTTTACGAGCAGTACTTC
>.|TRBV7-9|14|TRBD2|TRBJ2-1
CASSLAGRAYVQFF
TGTGCCAGCAGCTTAGCGGGGAGGGCGTATGTGCAGTTCTTC
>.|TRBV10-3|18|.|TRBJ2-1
CAISEPRQVAVSYNEQFF
TGTGCCATCAGTGAGCCACGGCAGGTAGCGGTCTCCTACAATGAGCAGTTCTTC
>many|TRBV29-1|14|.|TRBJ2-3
CSVTGSDSTDTQYF
TGCAGCGTTACGGGTTCGGATAGCACAGATACGCAGTATTTT
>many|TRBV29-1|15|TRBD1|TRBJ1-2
CSVEDVRGGDYGYTF
TGCAGCGTTGAAGATGTTAGAGGGGGCGACTATGGCTACACCTTC
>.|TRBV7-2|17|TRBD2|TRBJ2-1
CASSHRSGTRLPNEQFF
TGTGCCAGCAGCCACCGGTCCGGGACTAGACTTCCCAATGAGCAGTTCTTC